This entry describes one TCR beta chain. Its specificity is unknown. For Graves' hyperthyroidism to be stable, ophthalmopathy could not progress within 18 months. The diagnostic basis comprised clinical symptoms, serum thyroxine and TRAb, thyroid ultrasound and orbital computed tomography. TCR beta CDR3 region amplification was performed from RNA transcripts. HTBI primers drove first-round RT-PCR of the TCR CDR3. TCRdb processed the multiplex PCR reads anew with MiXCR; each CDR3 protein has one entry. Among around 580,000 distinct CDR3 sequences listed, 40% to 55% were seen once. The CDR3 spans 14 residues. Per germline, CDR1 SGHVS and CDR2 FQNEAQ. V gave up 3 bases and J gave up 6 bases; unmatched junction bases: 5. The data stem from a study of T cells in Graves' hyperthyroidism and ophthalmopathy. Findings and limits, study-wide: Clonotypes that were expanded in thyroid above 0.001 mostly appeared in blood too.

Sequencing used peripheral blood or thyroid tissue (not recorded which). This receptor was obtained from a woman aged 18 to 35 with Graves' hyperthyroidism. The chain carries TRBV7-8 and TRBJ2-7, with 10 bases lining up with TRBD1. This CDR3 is CASSFGTGEGEQYF. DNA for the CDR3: TGTGCCAGCAGCTTCGGGACAGGGGAGGGCGAGCAGTACTTC.